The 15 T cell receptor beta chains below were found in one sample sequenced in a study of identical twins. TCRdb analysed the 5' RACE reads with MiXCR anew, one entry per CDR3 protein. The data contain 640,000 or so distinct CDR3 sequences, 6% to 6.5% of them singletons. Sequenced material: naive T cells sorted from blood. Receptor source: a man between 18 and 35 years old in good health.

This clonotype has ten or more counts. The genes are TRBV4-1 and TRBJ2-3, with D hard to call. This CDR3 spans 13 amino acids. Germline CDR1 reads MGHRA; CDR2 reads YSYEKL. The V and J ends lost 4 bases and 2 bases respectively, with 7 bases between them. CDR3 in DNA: TGCGCCAGCAGCCCCTATTACACAGATACGCAGTATTTT. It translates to CASSPYYTDTQYF.

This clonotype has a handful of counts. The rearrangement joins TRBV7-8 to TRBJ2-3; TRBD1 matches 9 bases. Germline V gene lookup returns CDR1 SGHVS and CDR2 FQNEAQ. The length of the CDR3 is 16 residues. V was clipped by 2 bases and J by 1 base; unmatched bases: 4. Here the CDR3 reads CASSLYRGLGTDTQYF. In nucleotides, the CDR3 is TGTGCCAGCAGCTTATACAGGGGGCTCGGCACAGATACGCAGTATTTT.

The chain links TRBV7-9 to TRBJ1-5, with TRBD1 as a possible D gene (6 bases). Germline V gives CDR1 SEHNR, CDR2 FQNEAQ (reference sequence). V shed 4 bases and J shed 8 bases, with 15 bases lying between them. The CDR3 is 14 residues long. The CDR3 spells CASSSQQGREPQHF. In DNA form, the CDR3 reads TGTGCCAGCAGCTCTCAACAGGGTCGGGAGCCCCAGCATTTT.

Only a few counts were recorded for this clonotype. The CDR3 DNA reads as TGTGCCAGCAGTCTAATGAGGGCCGGGGAGCTGTTTTTT. Its translation: CASSLMRAGELFF. The chain recombines TRBV28 with TRBJ2-2; tentative D call: TRBD2 (5 bases). Germline CDR1 and CDR2: MDHEN and SYDVKM. Deletions cut 5 bases from V and 6 bases from J, with 10 bases between. CDR3 length: 13 amino acids.

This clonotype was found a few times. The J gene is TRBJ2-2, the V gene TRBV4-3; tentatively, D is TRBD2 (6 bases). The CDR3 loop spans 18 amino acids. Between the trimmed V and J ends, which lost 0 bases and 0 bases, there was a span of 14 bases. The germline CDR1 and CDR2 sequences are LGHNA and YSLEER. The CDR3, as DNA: TGCGCCAGCAGCCAAGATCTGGGGGGATCTGCGAACACCGGGGAGCTGTTTTTT. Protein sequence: CASSQDLGGSANTGELFF.

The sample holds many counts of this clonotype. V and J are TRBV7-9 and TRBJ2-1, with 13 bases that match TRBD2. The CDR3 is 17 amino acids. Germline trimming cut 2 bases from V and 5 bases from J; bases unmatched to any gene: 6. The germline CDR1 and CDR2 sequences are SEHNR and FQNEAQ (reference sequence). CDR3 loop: CASSLTPGLAGDNEQFF. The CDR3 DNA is TGTGCCAGCAGCTTAACCCCAGGACTAGCGGGGGACAATGAGCAGTTCTTC. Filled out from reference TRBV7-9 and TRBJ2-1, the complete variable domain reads DTGVSQNPRHKITKRGQNVTFRCDPISEHNRLYWYRQTLGQGPEFLTYFQNEAQLEKSRLLSDRFSAERPKGSFSTLEIQRTEQGDSAMYLCASSLTPGLAGDNEQFFGPGTRLTVL.

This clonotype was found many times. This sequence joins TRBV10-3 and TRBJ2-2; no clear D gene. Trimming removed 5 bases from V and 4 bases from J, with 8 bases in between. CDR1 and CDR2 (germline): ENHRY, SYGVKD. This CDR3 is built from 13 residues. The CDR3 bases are TGTGCCATCAGTACCGGTTCCACCGGGGAGCTGTTTTTT. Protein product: CAISTGSTGELFF.

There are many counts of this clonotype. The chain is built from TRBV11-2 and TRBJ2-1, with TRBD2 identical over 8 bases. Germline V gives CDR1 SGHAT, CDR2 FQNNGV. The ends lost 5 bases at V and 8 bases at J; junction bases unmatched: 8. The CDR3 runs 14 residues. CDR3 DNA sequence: TGTGCCAGCAGCGATAGCGGGATGGTGGATGAGCAGTTCTTC. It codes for CASSDSGMVDEQFF.

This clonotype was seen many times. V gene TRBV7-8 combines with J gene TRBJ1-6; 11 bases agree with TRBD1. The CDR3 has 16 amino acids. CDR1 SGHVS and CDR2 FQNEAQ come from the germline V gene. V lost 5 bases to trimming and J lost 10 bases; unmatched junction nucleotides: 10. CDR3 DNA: TGTGCCAGCAGCGAAGCTGTCCGGGACAGGGGGTCACCCCTCCACTTT. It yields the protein CASSEAVRDRGSPLHF.

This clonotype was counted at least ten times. CDR3 protein: CSVSGSAPTGELFF. CDR3 in DNA: TGCAGCGTAAGCGGGAGCGCACCCACCGGGGAGCTGTTTTTT. The chain recombines TRBV29-1 with TRBJ2-2; 8 bases agree with TRBD2. Trimming at V came to 6 bases and at J to 4 bases, leaving 7 bases not matched to a gene. This CDR3 region has 14 residues. The germline V gene has CDR1 SQVTM and CDR2 ANQGSEA.

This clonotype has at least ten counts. The CDR3 bases are TGCAGTGCTAGAGAATCCCGTTTAGGGCAGAACACTGAAGCTTTCTTT. It is translated as CSARESRLGQNTEAFF. The gene calls are TRBV20-1 and TRBJ1-1; D is undetermined. CDR3 length equals 16 residues. V dropped 0 bases and J dropped 1 base, with 15 bases sitting between them. Looked up from germline, CDR1 is DFQATT and CDR2 is SNEGSKA (reference sequence).

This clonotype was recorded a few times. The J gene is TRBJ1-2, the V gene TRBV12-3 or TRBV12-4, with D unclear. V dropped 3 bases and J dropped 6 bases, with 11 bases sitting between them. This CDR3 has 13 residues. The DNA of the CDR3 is TGTGCCAGCAGTTTTCCCATGGGCCATGGCTACACCTTC. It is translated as CASSFPMGHGYTF.

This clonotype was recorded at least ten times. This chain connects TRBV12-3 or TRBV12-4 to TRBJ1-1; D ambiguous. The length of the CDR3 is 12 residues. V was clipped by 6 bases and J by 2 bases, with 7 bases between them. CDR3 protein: CASSHSNTEAFF. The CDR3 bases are TGTGCCAGCAGCCATAGCAACACTGAAGCTTTCTTT.

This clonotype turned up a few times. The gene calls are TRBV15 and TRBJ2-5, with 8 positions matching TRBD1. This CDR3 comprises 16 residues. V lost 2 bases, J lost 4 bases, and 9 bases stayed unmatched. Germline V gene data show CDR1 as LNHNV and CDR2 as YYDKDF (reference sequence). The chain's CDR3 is CATSRLSGTGRETQYF. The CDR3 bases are TGTGCCACCAGCAGACTGTCCGGGACAGGACGAGAGACCCAGTACTTC.

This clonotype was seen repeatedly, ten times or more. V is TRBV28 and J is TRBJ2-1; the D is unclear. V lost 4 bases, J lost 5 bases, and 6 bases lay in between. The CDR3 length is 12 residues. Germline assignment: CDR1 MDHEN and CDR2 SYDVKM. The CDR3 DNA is TGTGCCAGCAGTTATACCGACAATGAGCAGTTCTTC. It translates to CASSYTDNEQFF.